Listed below are T cell receptor beta chains from one sample, sequenced in a study of breast tumors, draining lymph nodes, adjacent tissues. TCRdb reprocessed the multiplex PCR reads with MiXCR, giving one entry per CDR3 protein. This table has 200,000 to 300,000 distinct CDR3 sequences, about 30% appearing once. Sequenced input: axillary lymph node tissue. Receptors originate from a female donor with breast cancer. Some clones in this sample may be carry-over from other donors' samples. The CDR3 runs from the conserved cysteine through the conserved F or W. A D gene is named only where the DNA matches it firmly. Clone size appears in some rows only: once, few, many, or a class for an expanded clone.

J gene	clone size	D gene	V gene	CDR3 protein	CDR3 DNA
TRBJ2-7	many	.	TRBV19	CASSKTGPPYEQYF	TGTGCCAGTAGTAAGACAGGACCGCCCTACGAGCAGTACTTC
TRBJ2-5	many	.	TRBV12-3/TRBV12-4	CASSWGTEETQYF	TGTGCCAGCAGTTGGGGGACGGAAGAGACCCAGTACTTC
TRBJ2-4	few	TRBD1	TRBV5-4	CASRNDRGSNIQYF	TGTGCCAGCAGAAATGACAGGGGTTCTAACATTCAGTACTTC
TRBJ2-7	few	TRBD2	TRBV27	CASSSGLASYEQYF	TGTGCCAGCAGCTCAGGACTAGCCAGCTACGAGCAGTACTTC
TRBJ1-5	few	.	TRBV6-1	CASTEGGEPNQPQHF	TGTGCCAGCACCGAAGGGGGAGAGCCCAATCAGCCCCAGCATTTT
TRBJ2-5	.	.	TRBV7-2	CASSLVYMAEQETQYF	TGTGCCAGCAGCTTAGTATATATGGCGGAACAAGAGACCCAGTACTTC
TRBJ1-5	many	.	TRBV20-1	CSPKAGDQPQHF	TGCAGTCCAAAGGCTGGAGATCAGCCCCAGCATTTT
TRBJ2-1	.	TRBD2	TRBV30	CAWSVPGAGVFHEQFF	TGTGCCTGGAGTGTACCCGGAGCGGGAGTTTTCCATGAGCAGTTCTTC
TRBJ2-7	many	.	TRBV11-3	CASSLAGSAYEQYF	TGTGCCAGCAGCTTGGCAGGTTCCGCCTACGAGCAGTACTTC
TRBJ2-1	.	.	TRBV3-1	CASSLQGQSYNEQFF	TGTGCCAGCAGTCTACAGGGACAATCCTACAATGAGCAGTTCTTC
TRBJ1-1	.	.	TRBV7-9	CASSQEGGMNTEAFF	TGTGCCAGCAGCCAAGAGGGCGGCATGAACACTGAAGCTTTCTTT
TRBJ1-2	.	TRBD1	TRBV6-4	CAIGLGAGGRYTF	TGTGCCATCGGCTTGGGGGCAGGGGGTCGCTACACCTTC
TRBJ1-1	.	TRBD1	TRBV20-1	CSARSGGYTEAFF	TGCAGTGCTAGATCAGGGGGGTACACTGAAGCTTTCTTT
TRBJ2-2	.	TRBD1	TRBV2	CASGEFDREHRGAVF	TGTGCCAGCGGTGAATTCGACAGGGAGCACCGGGGAGCTGTTTTT
TRBJ1-6	.	TRBD1	TRBV6-1	CASRGTGVGSPLHF	TGTGCCAGCAGGGGGACAGGGGTGGGGTCACCCCTCCACTTT
TRBJ2-3	many	.	TRBV10-3	CAISERTPPDTQYF	TGTGCCATCAGTGAGAGAACACCCCCAGATACGCAGTATTTT
TRBJ2-3	many	TRBD2	TRBV12-3/TRBV12-4	CASSLGLAVTTSTDTQYF	TGTGCCAGCAGTCTCGGACTAGCGGTAACCACTAGCACAGATACGCAGTATTTT
TRBJ1-6	many	.	TRBV20-1	CSAMDRKNSPLHF	TGCAGTGCTATGGACAGAAAAAATTCACCCCTCCACTTT
TRBJ2-1	many	TRBD2	TRBV29-1	CSSRLAGENNEQFF	TGCAGCTCGAGACTAGCGGGAGAGAACAATGAGCAGTTCTTC
TRBJ2-1	few	TRBD1	TRBV5-4	CASSSLEGASYNEQFF	TGTGCCAGCAGCTCTCTTGAGGGGGCCTCCTACAATGAGCAGTTCTTC
TRBJ2-5	many	.	TRBV20-1	CSARAPRLQETQYF	TGCAGTGCTAGAGCCCCCAGGTTACAAGAGACCCAGTACTTC
TRBJ1-5	.	TRBD1	TRBV30	CAWRLKGTENQPQHF	TGTGCCTGGCGACTCAAGGGGACAGAGAATCAGCCCCAGCATTTT
TRBJ2-4	.	.	TRBV12-3/TRBV12-4	CASGTPPGATAKNIQYF	TGTGCCAGCGGGACCCCACCCGGGGCCACGGCCAAAAACATTCAGTACTTC
TRBJ2-7	many	TRBD2	TRBV15	CATSRARAGGLYEQYF	TGTGCCACCAGCAGAGCGAGGGCGGGAGGCCTCTACGAGCAGTACTTC
TRBJ2-7	many	.	TRBV15	CATSRGGQAYEQYF	TGTGCCACCAGCAGAGGAGGACAAGCCTACGAGCAGTACTTC
TRBJ2-1	.	.	TRBV30	CAWSAGLAGEQFF	TGTGCCTGGAGCGCGGGGCTAGCCGGTGAGCAGTTCTTC
TRBJ2-4	.	TRBD1	TRBV11-2	CASSLAGTGIVKNIQYF	TGTGCCAGCAGCTTAGCCGGGACAGGGATAGTCAAAAACATTCAGTACTTC
TRBJ1-3	many	.	TRBV19	CASSIGGNTIYF	TGTGCCAGTAGTATCGGAGGAAACACCATATATTTT
TRBJ2-7	.	TRBD1	TRBV7-9	CASSPPGQGSYEQYF	TGTGCCAGCAGCCCGCCCGGACAGGGCTCCTACGAGCAGTACTTC
TRBJ2-3	many	TRBD2	TRBV9	CASSVLAGRDTQYF	TGTGCCAGCAGCGTACTAGCGGGAAGAGATACGCAGTATTTT
TRBJ2-2	many	.	TRBV30	CAWSVSRYTGELFF	TGTGCCTGGAGTGTGTCTAGATACACCGGGGAGCTGTTTTTT
TRBJ1-3	many	.	TRBV2	CASSLRGGYGNTIYF	TGTGCCAGCAGTCTTCGAGGGGGGTACGGAAACACCATATATTTT
TRBJ2-7	many	.	TRBV11-3	CASAKNTQTYEQYF	TGTGCCAGCGCGAAAAACACACAAACCTACGAGCAGTACTTC
TRBJ1-5	many	TRBD1	TRBV6-4	CASSPSTGDQPQHF	TGTGCCAGCAGCCCTTCGACAGGGGATCAGCCCCAGCATTTT
TRBJ1-2	many	.	TRBV12-3/TRBV12-4	CASSLARGRDYGYTF	TGTGCCAGCAGTTTAGCGCGTGGGAGGGACTATGGCTACACCTTC
TRBJ2-1	many	.	TRBV4-1	CASSRTGTSWDEQFF	TGCGCCAGCAGCAGGACAGGGACTAGTTGGGATGAGCAGTTCTTC
TRBJ2-3	many	.	TRBV15	CATSGSPLQQVDTQYF	TGTGCCACCAGCGGATCCCCTTTGCAGCAGGTAGATACGCAGTATTTT
TRBJ2-4	many	TRBD1	TRBV15	CATSKGATDIQYF	TGTGCCACCAGCAAGGGGGCCACGGACATTCAGTACTTC
TRBJ2-1	.	TRBD2	TRBV20-1	CSARTSGLFPEQFF	TGCAGTGCTCGGACTAGCGGTCTCTTTCCCGAGCAGTTCTTC
TRBJ1-1	once	.	TRBV6-5	CASSLQNRNTEAFF	TGTGCCAGCAGTCTACAGAATCGCAACACTGAAGCTTTCTTT
TRBJ1-2	many	TRBD1	TRBV7-9	CASSSDREGYGYTF	TGTGCCAGCAGCTCCGACAGGGAGGGCTATGGCTACACCTTC
TRBJ2-3	few	TRBD2	TRBV3-1	CASSQRELVTDTQYF	TGTGCCAGCAGCCAGCGGGAGCTGGTGACAGATACGCAGTATTTT
TRBJ2-5	many	TRBD2	TRBV7-8	CASSSKDPLAGAVDQETQYF	TGTGCCAGCAGCTCGAAAGACCCCCTAGCGGGAGCTGTTGACCAAGAGACCCAGTACTTC
TRBJ1-5	few	.	TRBV27	CASGAGVGNQPQHF	TGTGCCAGCGGGGCGGGGGTAGGCAATCAGCCCCAGCATTTT
TRBJ2-2	few	TRBD2	TRBV27	CASSVSGKAGGELFF	TGTGCCAGCAGTGTTAGCGGGAAGGCGGGCGGGGAGCTGTTTTTT
TRBJ2-3	few	TRBD1	TRBV11-3	CASSLSGTASDTQYF	TGTGCCAGCAGCTTATCCGGGACAGCTTCAGATACGCAGTATTTT
TRBJ2-7	many	.	TRBV7-8	CASSLAAGVEQYF	TGTGCCAGCAGCTTAGCGGCAGGGGTCGAGCAGTACTTC
TRBJ1-6	.	.	TRBV27	CASTRIQGEFNSPLHF	TGTGCCAGCACACGGATACAAGGGGAATTTAATTCACCCCTCCACTTT
TRBJ2-3	many	TRBD2	TRBV7-3	CASSLLGGEGISGQYF	TGTGCCAGCAGCTTACTGGGCGGGGAGGGGATCTCGGGGCAGTATTTT
TRBJ1-2	.	TRBD1	TRBV4-3	CASSSGQGTDYGYTF	TGCGCCAGCAGCTCCGGACAGGGGACAGATTATGGCTACACCTTC
TRBJ2-1	many	.	TRBV2	CASSEIASYNEQFF	TGTGCCAGCAGTGAAATAGCGTCCTACAATGAGCAGTTCTTC
TRBJ2-1	.	.	TRBV27	CASSSPHSYNEQFF	TGTGCCAGCAGTTCCCCCCACTCATACAATGAGCAGTTCTTC
TRBJ2-5	once	TRBD2	TRBV14	CASSQVPGRDPYPETQYF	TGTGCCAGCAGCCAAGTGCCAGGGAGGGACCCATACCCAGAGACCCAGTACTTC
TRBJ1-1	.	.	TRBV27	CASSLSWGREAFF	TGTGCCAGCAGTTTAAGCTGGGGGCGGGAAGCTTTCTTT